The sequence of this T cell receptor beta chain was determined in a study of CD8 T cells in ankylosing spondylitis. The CDR3 length is 15 residues. V lost 4 bases to trimming and J lost 5 bases, with 18 bases between them. Germline V gene lookup returns CDR1 SGHRS and CDR2 YFSETQ. A word on this clonotype: The target antigen is unknown.

Libraries of TCR beta came from quantitative 5'-RACE with molecular barcodes. Using its own MiXCR run on the 5' RACE reads, TCRdb lists one record per CDR3 protein. The table has fewer than 450,000 distinct CDR3 sequences, roughly 18% seen once. Regarding the study as a whole: For ankylosing spondylitis blood, a TCR beta motif of about 8 highly homologous variants appeared characteristic.

The genes are TRBV5-1 and TRBJ2-5, with D maybe TRBD2 (6 bases). The receptor's source is a male donor with ankylosing spondylitis. The specimen was blood, either unsorted or a sorted T cell fraction (not recorded which). Here the CDR3 DNA reads TGCGCCAGCAGCCGGGGGACTCAGGCGATGGAGACCCAGTACTTC. It specifies CASSRGTQAMETQYF.